This T cell receptor beta chain is drawn from a study of blood T cells in healthy people across ages. Between the trimmed V and J ends, which lost 3 bases and 2 bases, there was a span of 16 bases. CDR1 and CDR2 from the germline V gene are MNHEY and SMNVEV (reference sequence). CDR3 length: 16 residues. Next came a second PCR, run for roughly 6 to 11 cycles, which used a sample-barcoded 5' primer along with a J-beta primer mix. TCRdb reprocessed the 5' RACE reads via MiXCR and lists one record per CDR3 protein. The repertoire consists of roughly 700,000 distinct CDR3 sequences, with 25% occurring once and the leading ten covering around 9.2%. Per individual sample, total RNA of at least 5.5 micrograms was extracted. The same sample was also used in a study of T cells of mothers and their children.

This chain links TRBV27 with TRBJ1-2; no definite D call. The sample comprised blood. This clonotype originated in a boy between 10 and 17 years old in good health. CDR3 DNA: TGTGCCAGCAGTTTGTTTGGAGGACCCTTGAACTATGGCTACACCTTC. Translating it yields CASSLFGGPLNYGYTF.